This TCR beta chain emerged from a study of cytomegalovirus exposure and HLA in healthy donors. Findings of the study overall: Excluded: some indistinguishable V segments such as TRBV6-2 and TRBV6-3. A later analysis associated approximately 17,000 TCR beta sequences with HLA alleles at a 0.05 false discovery rate.

It was with 60 Vbeta and 13 Jbeta primers that the PCR ran. Data came from immunoSEQ multiplex PCR; TCRdb stores just in-frame clones and leaves some out. Here the sample spans about 190,000 clones, 83% being singletons. A remark on this clone: Its specificity is not known.

V lost 5 bases to trimming and J lost 5 bases, with 13 bases between them. The CDR3 totals 14 residues. Germline-derived CDR1 and CDR2 are SGHTA and FQGTGA. The receptor was derived from a man aged 50 to 60 in good health and CMV-seronegative. Sequencing was done on a sample of PBMCs. The chain couples TRBV7-3 to TRBJ2-1, with a possible D match to TRBD2 (5 bases). CDR3 protein: CASSAPGENNEQFF. CDR3 DNA sequence: TGTGCCAGCAGCGCCCCCGGGGAGAACAATGAGCAGTTCTTC.